These 14 T cell receptor beta chains share one sample of origin, sequenced in a study of cytomegalovirus exposure and HLA in healthy donors. TCRdb's table, derived via immunoSEQ multiplex PCR, lists solely in-frame clones and lacks some. The sample lists around 130,000 clones; 85% to 90% were seen once. Material for sequencing was PBMCs. Receptor source: a man aged 25 to 45 in good health and CMV-seronegative.

The J gene is TRBJ2-1, the V gene TRBV11-3; maybe TRBD1 (6 bases). From germline, CDR1 is SGHNT and CDR2 YENEEA. V was cut by 6 bases and J by 0 bases, with 12 bases left in between. The CDR3 runs to 15 residues. The CDR3 here is CASRDSESSYNEQFF. The DNA of the CDR3 is TGTGCCAGCAGGGACAGCGAGAGCTCCTACAATGAGCAGTTCTTC.

This clone was seen a handful of times. The V call is TRBV6-5, the J call TRBJ1-6; no clear D. V was trimmed by 8 bases and J by 10 bases, leaving 15 bases between them. The CDR3 runs to 13 residues. Germline CDR1 MNHEY, CDR2 SVGAGI. The CDR3 region is CASRGSGRSPLHF. The CDR3 nucleotides read TGTGCCAGCCGAGGGTCGGGGAGGTCACCCCTCCACTTT.

The genes are TRBV18 and TRBJ2-1, with 10 bases that match TRBD1. V shed 3 bases, J shed 4 bases, and the junction held 6 bases outside the gene matches. The germline V gene has CDR1 KGHSH and CDR2 LQKENI. This CDR3 is built from 16 residues. The CDR3 protein is CASSPSRDRGYNEQFF. The CDR3 DNA reads TGTGCCAGCTCACCCTCGAGGGACAGGGGATACAATGAGCAGTTCTTC.

With respect to this clone: Mismatch with germline at one junction end may stem from a read error. The chain links TRBV28 to TRBJ1-5, with D possibly TRBD1 on 5 matching bases. The CDR3 contains 15 residues. Germline values: CDR1 MDHEN, CDR2 SYDVKM. The CDR3 loop is CASSFHGQGNQPQHF. CDR3 DNA sequence: TGTGCCAGCAGTTTTCACGGCCAGGGCAACCAGCCCCAGCATTTT.

This chain connects TRBV27 to TRBJ2-5; D uncertain. CDR3 length: 14 amino acids. The V gene lost 1 base and the J gene lost 3 bases, with 9 bases spanning the gap. The germline V gene encodes CDR1 MNHEY and CDR2 SMNVEV (reference sequence). The CDR3 protein is CASSLLDREETQYF. The CDR3 DNA reads TGTGCCAGCAGTTTATTGGATCGGGAAGAGACCCAGTACTTC.

V usage is TRBV2 and J usage is TRBJ2-3; tentatively, D is TRBD1 (6 bases). The CDR3 extends over 12 amino acids. The ends were cut back, 11 bases at V and 5 bases at J, with 14 bases in the middle. Germline CDR1 SNHLY, CDR2 FYNNEI. The CDR3: CAGAQGEDTQYF. CDR3 DNA: TGTGCCGGGGCACAGGGAGAAGATACGCAGTATTTT.

The chain links TRBV7-2 to TRBJ2-7; perhaps TRBD1 as D (6 bases). The germline V gene encodes CDR1 SGHTA and CDR2 FQGNSA. Trimming left V 5 bases short and J 3 bases short, with 8 bases between. The CDR3 runs 12 residues. Written as DNA, the CDR3 is TGTGCCAGCAGCAGGGACATCTACGAGCAGTACTTC. Translating it yields CASSRDIYEQYF. The full variable domain, rest sourced from reference TRBV7-2 and TRBJ2-7, is GAGVSQSPSNKVTEKGKDVELRCDPISGHTALYWYRQSLGQGLEFLIYFQGNSAPDKSGLPSDRFSAERTGGSVSTLTIQRTQQEDSAVYLCASSRDIYEQYFGPGTRLTVT.

This sequence joins TRBV27 and TRBJ1-1, with D maybe TRBD1 (5 bases). CDR1 MNHEY and CDR2 SMNVEV come from the germline V gene (reference sequence). This CDR3 contains 14 residues. The ends were cut back, 5 bases at V and 5 bases at J, with 15 bases in the middle. CDR3 sequence reads: CASSPSYGGTEAFF. CDR3 in DNA: TGTGCCAGCAGTCCAAGCTATGGGGGGACTGAAGCTTTCTTT.

This chain connects TRBV19 to TRBJ1-4, with a weak D call TRBD1 (6 bases). The germline gives CDR1 LNHDA, CDR2 SQIVND (reference sequence). The ends were cut back, 6 bases at V and 3 bases at J, with 14 bases in the middle. The CDR3 is 15 residues long. The CDR3 nucleotides are TGTGCCAGTAGCACAAGGACAGCGGCTAATGAAAAACTGTTTTTT. Translating it yields CASSTRTAANEKLFF.

The chain is built from TRBV4-1 and TRBJ2-7, with TRBD1 as a possible D gene (6 bases). The CDR3 loop spans 15 amino acids. The ends were cut back, 2 bases at V and 3 bases at J, with 14 bases in the middle. Germline V lookup: CDR1 MGHRA, CDR2 YSYEKL. CDR3 DNA: TGCGCCAGCAGCCAACACCGGGACATTTTCTACGAGCAGTACTTC. It is translated as CASSQHRDIFYEQYF.

This sequence joins TRBV6-5 and TRBJ2-7; D gene unclear. This CDR3 is 15 amino acids long. The germline CDR1 and CDR2 sequences are MNHEY and SVGAGI. The V end was cut by 0 bases, the J end by 3 bases, with 12 bases between. The chain's CDR3 is CASSYSRYRGYEQYF. The CDR3 nucleotides are TGTGCCAGCAGTTACTCCCGCTACCGAGGCTACGAGCAGTACTTC.

The chain couples TRBV2 to TRBJ2-7; TRBD2 matches 8 bases. Germline trimming cut 5 bases from V and 2 bases from J; bases unmatched to any gene: 2. CDR1 is SNHLY, CDR2 FYNNEI, per germline. The CDR3 has 13 residues. CDR3 DNA: TGTGCCAGCAGTTTAGCGGGGACCTACGAGCAGTACTTC. As protein: CASSLAGTYEQYF.

J is TRBJ2-7 and V is TRBV7-9; 8 nucleotides align to TRBD1. With V trimmed by 5 bases and J by 5 bases, 2 bases remained unmatched. This CDR3 region has 12 residues. Germline CDR1 and CDR2: SEHNR and FQNEAQ (reference sequence). Here the CDR3 DNA reads TGTGCCAGCAGCAGGACAGGGAACGAGCAGTACTTC. Translated, it gives CASSRTGNEQYF.

The genes are TRBV5-6 and TRBJ2-7, with D hard to call. V shed 2 bases and J shed 1 base, with 7 bases lying between them. The germline gives CDR1 SGHDT, CDR2 YYEEEE. The CDR3 has 13 residues. The CDR3 protein is CASSFGGSYEQYF. CDR3 coding DNA: TGTGCCAGCAGCTTTGGCGGTTCCTACGAGCAGTACTTC. The whole variable domain, filled in from reference TRBV5-6 and TRBJ2-7, reads DAGVTQSPTHLIKTRGQQVTLRCSPKSGHDTVSWYQQALGQGPQFIFQYYEEEERQRGNFPDRFSGHQFPNYSSELNVNALLLGDSALYLCASSFGGSYEQYFGPGTRLTVT.